This TCR beta chain was obtained from a study of shared clonotypes between healthy human individuals. About the research overall: Two women and a few men aged 18 to 49 served as donors.

Sequencing used immunoSEQ multiplex PCR; TCRdb keeps in-frame clones, though not all of them. The sample lists about 2.2 million clones, around 93% occurring once. The naive CD8 population came from CD45RO-negative cells selected for CCR7, without terminally differentiated effector memory CD45RA+ cells. Donation came from healthy HIV-negative adults that had no recent acute infections or vaccinations. The clonotype comes from a man aged 18 to 29 in good health. Some clones in this sample may be carry-over from other donors' samples. The sequenced sample consisted of naive CD8+ T cells from PBMCs.

CDR3 region: CASSLGLQETQYF. The CDR3 coding sequence is TGTGCCAGCAGCTTGGGGCTCCAAGAGACCCAGTACTTC. V gene TRBV11-2 combines with J gene TRBJ2-5; possible D gene TRBD1, 5 bases. The V end lost 3 bases, the J end lost 1 base, and 6 bases lay between the germline ends. The V gene's germline CDR1 is SGHAT and CDR2 FQNNGV. This CDR3 spans 13 amino acids.